The following is a T cell receptor (beta chain) sequence with its context. The target antigen is unknown. The CDR3 has 15 amino acids. V lost 3 bases, J lost 0 bases, and 10 bases lay in between. From germline, CDR1 is LNHDA and CDR2 SQIVND (reference sequence). No donor had other autoimmune disease, uncontrolled infection, pregnancy or lactation. This entry is derived from a study of Graves' ophthalmopathy and Graves' hyperthyroidism. Whole-study context: Peripheral blood was gathered at first diagnosis, ahead of any treatment whatsoever. Points from the study as a whole: A majority of expanded thyroid clonotypes exceeding 0.001 frequency were likewise present in blood. The model's ophthalmopathy progression predictions had roughly 71% sensitivity and 72.22% specificity.

Using RNA transcripts, the TCR beta CDR3 regions were amplified. The workflow started with a first-round RT-PCR run with HTBI primers and then moved on to a second-round multiplex PCR. TCRdb processed the multiplex PCR reads anew with MiXCR; each CDR3 protein has one entry. The repertoire has hundreds of thousands of distinct CDR3 sequences, 35% to 45% of them found once; the top ten carry roughly 3.5%. This chain connects TRBV19 to TRBJ2-3; D remains unclear. This receptor was obtained from an adult man with Graves' ophthalmopathy. Sequencing used peripheral blood. In nucleotides, the CDR3 is TGTGCCAGTAGTATTGGTGGTACCAGCACAGATACGCAGTATTTT. It codes for CASSIGGTSTDTQYF.